The clone carrying this T cell receptor beta chain was detected many times. Germline V CDR1 and CDR2: SGHTA, FQGNSA. The CDR3 has 13 residues. V was clipped by 1 base and J by 5 bases, with 8 bases between them. RNA transcripts yielded amplified TCR beta CDR3 regions. HTBI primers were the set used in a first-round RT-PCR of the TCR CDR3. TCRdb passed the multiplex PCR reads through MiXCR, listing each CDR3 protein once. The sample consists of roughly 710,000 distinct CDR3 sequences, around a third of them appearing once. The sample belongs to a study of T cells in Graves' hyperthyroidism and ophthalmopathy. It was considered stable Graves' hyperthyroidism when ophthalmopathy did not progress within 18 months. The study based diagnoses on clinical symptoms, serum thyroxine and TRAb, thyroid ultrasound and orbital computed tomography.

Sequencing was performed on blood. The TCR comes from a woman aged 40 to 50 with Graves' hyperthyroidism. The chain employs TRBV7-2 and TRBJ2-5; D gene uncertain. The CDR3, as DNA: TGTGCCAGCAGCTTAGTATTTGGGGAGACCCAGTACTTC. Translated: CASSLVFGETQYF.